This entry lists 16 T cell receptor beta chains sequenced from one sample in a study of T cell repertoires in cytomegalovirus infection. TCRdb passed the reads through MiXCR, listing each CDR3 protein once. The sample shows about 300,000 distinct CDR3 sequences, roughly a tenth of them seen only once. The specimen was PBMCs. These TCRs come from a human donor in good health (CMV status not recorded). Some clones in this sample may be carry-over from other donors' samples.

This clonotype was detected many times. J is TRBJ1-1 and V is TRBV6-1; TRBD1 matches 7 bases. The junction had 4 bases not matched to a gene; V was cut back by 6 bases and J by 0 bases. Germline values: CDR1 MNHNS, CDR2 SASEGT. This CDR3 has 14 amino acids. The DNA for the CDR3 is TGTGCCAGCAGAAACAGGGGCCTGAACACTGAAGCTTTCTTT. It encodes CASRNRGLNTEAFF.

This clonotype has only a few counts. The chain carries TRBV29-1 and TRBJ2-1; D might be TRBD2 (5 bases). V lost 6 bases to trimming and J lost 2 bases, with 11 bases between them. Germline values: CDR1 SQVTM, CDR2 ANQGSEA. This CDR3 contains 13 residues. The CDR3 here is CSVDWATYNEQFF. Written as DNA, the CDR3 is TGCAGCGTGGACTGGGCTACCTACAATGAGCAGTTCTTC.

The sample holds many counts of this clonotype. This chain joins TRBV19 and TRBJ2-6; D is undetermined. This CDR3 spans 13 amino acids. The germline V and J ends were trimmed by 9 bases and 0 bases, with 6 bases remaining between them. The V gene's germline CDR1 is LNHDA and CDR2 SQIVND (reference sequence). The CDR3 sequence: CASRSSGANVLTF. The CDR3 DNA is TGTGCCAGCCGGAGCTCTGGGGCCAACGTCCTGACTTTC.

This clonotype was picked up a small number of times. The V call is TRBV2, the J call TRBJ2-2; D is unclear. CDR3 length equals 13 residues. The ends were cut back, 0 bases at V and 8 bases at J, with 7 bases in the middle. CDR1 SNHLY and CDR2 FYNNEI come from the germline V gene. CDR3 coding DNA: TGTGCCAGCAGTGAAGCCTCATTAGGGGAGCTGTTTTTT. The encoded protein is CASSEASLGELFF.

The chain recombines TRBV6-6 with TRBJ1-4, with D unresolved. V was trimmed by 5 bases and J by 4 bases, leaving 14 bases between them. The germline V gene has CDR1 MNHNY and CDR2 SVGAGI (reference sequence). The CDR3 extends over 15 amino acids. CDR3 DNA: TGTGCCAGCAGTCCGGACCGTCCTCATAATGAAAAACTGTTTTTT. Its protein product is CASSPDRPHNEKLFF.

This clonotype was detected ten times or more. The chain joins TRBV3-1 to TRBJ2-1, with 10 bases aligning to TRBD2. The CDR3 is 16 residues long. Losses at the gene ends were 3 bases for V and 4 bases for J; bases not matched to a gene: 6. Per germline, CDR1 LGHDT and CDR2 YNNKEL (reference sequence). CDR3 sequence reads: CASSQSLAGGYNEQFF. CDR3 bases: TGTGCCAGCAGCCAGTCCTTAGCGGGGGGTTACAATGAGCAGTTCTTC.

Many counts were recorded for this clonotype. CDR3 amino acids: CASSITGNSPLHF. The CDR3 DNA is TGTGCCAGCAGTATTACAGGAAATTCACCCCTCCACTTT. The J gene is TRBJ1-6, the V gene TRBV7-2, with D perhaps TRBD1 (5 bases). Trimming shortened V by 6 bases and J by 7 bases, and 10 bases separated the two germline ends. The CDR3 is 13 amino acids. Germline assignment: CDR1 SGHTA and CDR2 FQGNSA.

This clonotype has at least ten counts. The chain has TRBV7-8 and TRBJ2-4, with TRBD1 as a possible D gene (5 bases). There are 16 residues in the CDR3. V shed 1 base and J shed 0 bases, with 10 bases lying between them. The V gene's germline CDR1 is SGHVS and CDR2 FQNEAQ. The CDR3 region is CASSLDTGRAKNIQYF. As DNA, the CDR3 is TGTGCCAGCAGCTTAGATACAGGTCGAGCCAAAAACATTCAGTACTTC.

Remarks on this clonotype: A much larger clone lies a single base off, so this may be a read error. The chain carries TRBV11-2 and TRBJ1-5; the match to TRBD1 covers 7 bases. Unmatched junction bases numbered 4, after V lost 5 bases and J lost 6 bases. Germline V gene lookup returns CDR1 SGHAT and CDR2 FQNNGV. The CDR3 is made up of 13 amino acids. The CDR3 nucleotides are TGTGCCAGCAGCCCAGACAGGGTTCAGCCCCAGCATTTT. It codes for CASSPDRVQPQHF.

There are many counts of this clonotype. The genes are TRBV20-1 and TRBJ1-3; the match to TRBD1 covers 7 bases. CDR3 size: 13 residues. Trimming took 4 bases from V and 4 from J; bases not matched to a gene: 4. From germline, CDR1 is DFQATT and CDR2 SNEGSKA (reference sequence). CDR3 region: CSAIQDRGNTIYF. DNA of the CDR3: TGCAGTGCTATTCAGGACAGGGGAAACACCATATATTTT.

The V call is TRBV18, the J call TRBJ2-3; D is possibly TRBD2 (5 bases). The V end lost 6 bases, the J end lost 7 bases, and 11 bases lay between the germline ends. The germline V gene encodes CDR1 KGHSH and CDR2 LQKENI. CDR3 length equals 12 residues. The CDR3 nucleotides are TGTGCCAGCTCGGGGAGCGGATATACGCAGTATTTT. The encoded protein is CASSGSGYTQYF.

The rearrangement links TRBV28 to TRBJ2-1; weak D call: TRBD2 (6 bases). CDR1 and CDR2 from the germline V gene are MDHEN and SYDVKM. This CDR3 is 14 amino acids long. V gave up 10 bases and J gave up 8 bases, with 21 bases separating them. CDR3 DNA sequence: TGTGCCACCAGGACTTTGCGGGGAAGGGATGAGCAGTTCTTC. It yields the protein CATRTLRGRDEQFF.

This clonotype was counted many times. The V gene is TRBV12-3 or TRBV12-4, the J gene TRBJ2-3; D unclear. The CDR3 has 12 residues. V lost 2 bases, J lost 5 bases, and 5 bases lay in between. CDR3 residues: CASSLKGDTQYF. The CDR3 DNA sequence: TGTGCCAGCAGTTTAAAGGGAGATACGCAGTATTTT.

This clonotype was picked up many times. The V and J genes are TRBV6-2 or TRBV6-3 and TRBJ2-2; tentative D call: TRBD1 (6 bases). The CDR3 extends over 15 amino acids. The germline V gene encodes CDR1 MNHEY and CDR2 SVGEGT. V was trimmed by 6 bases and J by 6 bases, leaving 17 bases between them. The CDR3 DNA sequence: TGTGCCAGCAGGCCAGGGGTTATCCAATCCGGGGAGCTGTTTTTT. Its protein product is CASRPGVIQSGELFF.

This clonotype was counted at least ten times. The CDR3 region is CASSQTPAVGYTF. The CDR3 DNA is TGTGCCAGCAGTCAGACCCCGGCGGTTGGCTACACCTTC. The V gene is TRBV12-3 or TRBV12-4, the J gene TRBJ1-2; D ambiguous. The CDR3 spans 13 residues. Trimming left V 5 bases short and J 7 bases short, with 14 bases between.

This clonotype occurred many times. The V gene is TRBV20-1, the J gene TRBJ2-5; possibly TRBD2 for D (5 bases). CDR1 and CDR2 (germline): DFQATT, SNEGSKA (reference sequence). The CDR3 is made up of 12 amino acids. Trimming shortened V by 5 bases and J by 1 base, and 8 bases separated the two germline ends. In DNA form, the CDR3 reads TGCAGTGCTCCTAGCTTCCAAGAGACCCAGTACTTC. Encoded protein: CSAPSFQETQYF.